These 19 T cell receptor beta chains originate from one sample sequenced in a study of vaccination and CD4 T cells after COVID-19. Their specific antigens are unknown. Treatment reported: roughly 10-day PBMC culture with coronavirus spike peptide pools or control peptides (ViraFEST assay). Scientists ran DNA taken from cultured CD4+ T cells through the Oncomine TCR Beta short-read assay for sequencing. MiXCR, applied by TCRdb to the PCR reads, yields one record per CDR3 protein. The table shows 20,000 to 25,000 distinct CDR3 sequences, with roughly 44% occurring only once. The sequenced sample was CD4+ T cells from blood, cultured in vitro, obtained before SARS-CoV-2 vaccination. The source is a human donor who received a COVID-19 vaccine.

This clonotype was seen more than once but under ten times. The V gene is TRBV30, the J gene TRBJ2-7; D is perhaps TRBD1 (5 bases). V lost 6 bases and J lost 4, with 13 bases in between. Germline CDR1 reads GTSNPN; CDR2 reads SVGIG (reference sequence). The CDR3 loop spans 12 amino acids. The CDR3 sequence: CACNSQGYEQYF. CDR3 bases: TGTGCCTGCAATTCTCAGGGTTACGAGCAGTACTTC.

The chain recombines TRBV24-1 with TRBJ1-4, with a tentative D call TRBD1 (5 bases). Per germline, CDR1 KGHDR and CDR2 SFDVKD. The CDR3 covers 13 residues. V lost 9 bases and J lost 3, with 10 bases in between. The CDR3 DNA sequence: TGTGCCACCCAGGGCCGCGCTAATGAAAAACTGTTTTTT. As protein: CATQGRANEKLFF.

This clonotype was seen a handful of times. V and J are TRBV12-3 or TRBV12-4 and TRBJ2-1; the D gene is possibly TRBD1 (6 bases). CDR3 length: 15 residues. With 0 bases removed from V and 4 bases from J, the gap between germline ends came to 10 bases. CDR3 sequence reads: CASSLALTGYNEQFF. The CDR3 DNA reads as TGTGCCAGCAGTTTAGCGCTAACAGGGTACAATGAGCAGTTCTTC.

In this sample, this clonotype is medium-sized. The chain recombines TRBV30 with TRBJ1-2; 7 nucleotides match TRBD1. After removal of 0 bases from V and 7 bases from J, the junction contained 11 bases not matched to a gene. CDR3 size: 15 residues. The germline CDR1 and CDR2 sequences are GTSNPN and SVGIG (reference sequence). The CDR3 DNA reads as TGTGCCTGGAGTGTGCAATCAGGGGGAAGGGGTGGCTACACCTTC. It translates to CAWSVQSGGRGGYTF.

This clonotype was counted a few times. This chain joins TRBV20-1 and TRBJ1-2, with TRBD1 as a possible D gene (5 bases). The V gene lost 2 bases and the J gene lost 5 bases, with 27 bases spanning the gap. Germline CDR1 DFQATT, CDR2 SNEGSKA (reference sequence). The CDR3 loop spans 18 amino acids. CDR3 loop: CSARYTGTLSSGSYGYTF. CDR3 DNA sequence: TGCAGTGCTAGATACACTGGGACTCTCTCAAGCGGCTCTTATGGCTACACCTTC.

The V call is TRBV2, the J call TRBJ2-3, with D possibly TRBD1 on 5 matching bases. V gave up 6 bases and J gave up 1 base, with 17 bases separating them. Germline values: CDR1 SNHLY, CDR2 FYNNEI. The CDR3 runs to 16 residues. For the CDR3, the DNA is TGTGCCAGCAGGACTTCCCGGCTAGGGGGCACAGATACGCAGTATTTT. Amino acids: CASRTSRLGGTDTQYF.

V gene TRBV6-1 combines with J gene TRBJ1-4; tentatively, D is TRBD1 (6 bases). Germline V CDR1 and CDR2: MNHNS, SASEGT. V was pared by 3 bases and J by 4 bases, with 12 bases between. CDR3 length: 15 residues. The CDR3 DNA reads TGTGCCAGCAGTGACCCGGGGGGCTATAATGAAAAACTGTTTTTT. This translates into CASSDPGGYNEKLFF.

This clonotype was counted between two and nine times. This chain links TRBV6-4 with TRBJ1-2; D is ambiguous. V lost 3 bases and J lost 4, with 18 bases in between. This CDR3 contains 16 residues. Per germline, CDR1 MRHNA and CDR2 SNTAGT. This CDR3 reads CASSDIGGIWGYGYTF. The CDR3 DNA follows: TGTGCCAGCAGTGATATCGGCGGGATTTGGGGCTATGGCTACACCTTC.

The chain employs TRBV6-1 and TRBJ2-2; D gene unclear. Trimming pared 5 bases from V and 6 bases from J, leaving 13 bases between. Germline loops: CDR1 MNHNS, CDR2 SASEGT. CDR3 length: 14 residues. The CDR3 loop is CASSPLSGAGELFF. DNA for the CDR3: TGTGCCAGCAGTCCGCTTAGTGGTGCCGGGGAGCTGTTTTTT.

This clonotype was detected a few times. This sequence joins TRBV2 and TRBJ1-3; TRBD1 is a possible D gene (5 bases). V was shortened by 3 bases and J by 2 bases, with 11 bases between the two germline ends. The CDR3 contains 15 residues. Germline values: CDR1 SNHLY, CDR2 FYNNEI. For the CDR3, the DNA is TGTGCCAGCAGTGACCAGGGCGCCGCTGGAAACACCATATATTTT. Translating it yields CASSDQGAAGNTIYF.

CDR3 bases: TGTGCCAGCAGCAAAGAGGTAAGCGGGAGAACTATCAGCACAGATACGCAGTATTTT. It codes for CASSKEVSGRTISTDTQYF. The chain is built from TRBV21-1 and TRBJ2-3; TRBD2, the table's D call, was not compared with the DNA. TRBV21-1 is annotated as a pseudogene. The length of the CDR3 is 19 residues.

This clonotype has just a few counts. J is TRBJ2-7 and V is TRBV27; D may be TRBD1 (6 bases). CDR3 length: 14 residues. The ends were cut back, 8 bases at V and 4 bases at J, with 18 bases in the middle. Germline V gene lookup returns CDR1 MNHEY and CDR2 SMNVEV (reference sequence). The CDR3 DNA reads as TGTGCCAGCCGAAGGGCAGGGGCATTTTACGAGCAGTACTTC. This codes for CASRRAGAFYEQYF.

The rearrangement links TRBV6-1 to TRBJ2-1; a weak D match, TRBD2 (5 bases). Trimming removed 5 bases at V and 5 bases at J, with 13 bases between. Germline values: CDR1 MNHNS, CDR2 SASEGT. This CDR3 spans 14 amino acids. In DNA form, the CDR3 reads TGTGCCAGCAGTCTAGCAGACGAGGACAATGAGCAGTTCTTC. Residues: CASSLADEDNEQFF.

The V gene is TRBV18, the J gene TRBJ2-6; D ambiguous. V was pared by 3 bases and J by 2 bases, with 8 bases between. This CDR3 spans 15 amino acids. CDR1 is KGHSH, CDR2 LQKENI, per germline. CDR3 coding DNA: TGTGCCAGCTCACCCCGCCGGCCTGGGGCCAACGTCCTGACTTTC. This codes for CASSPRRPGANVLTF. Full variable domain (remainder filled in from reference TRBV18 and TRBJ2-6): NAGVMQNPRHLVRRRGQEARLRCSPMKGHSHVYWYRQLPEEGLKFMVYLQKENIIDESGMPKERFSAEFPKEGPSILRIQQVVRGDSAAYFCASSPRRPGANVLTFGAGSRLTVL.

V and J are TRBV7-2 and TRBJ2-3; tentative D call: TRBD2 (6 bases). The V gene's germline CDR1 is SGHTA and CDR2 FQGNSA. V shed 1 base and J shed 5 bases, with 22 bases lying between them. The CDR3 has 18 residues. The CDR3 spells CASSLVGAGTTLRDTQYF. The CDR3 region has the DNA TGTGCCAGCAGCTTAGTCGGTGCGGGGACGACTTTAAGAGATACGCAGTATTTT. Complete variable domain (other parts from reference TRBV7-2 and TRBJ2-3): GAGVSQSPSNKVTEKGKDVELRCDPISGHTALYWYRQSLGQGLEFLIYFQGNSAPDKSGLPSDRFSAERTGGSVSTLTIQRTQQEDSAVYLCASSLVGAGTTLRDTQYFGPGTRLTVL.

The V gene is TRBV20-1, the J gene TRBJ2-3; D uncertain. The CDR3 length is 14 residues. With 4 bases removed from V and 0 bases from J, the gap between germline ends came to 11 bases. Germline CDR1 DFQATT, CDR2 SNEGSKA (reference sequence). The CDR3 region is CSATGEASTDTQYF. CDR3 in DNA: TGCAGTGCTACGGGTGAAGCTAGCACAGATACGCAGTATTTT.

This clonotype was counted a few times. The chain carries TRBV19 and TRBJ1-2, with a weak D call TRBD1 (5 bases). The CDR3 consists of 11 residues. Germline CDR1 is LNHDA and CDR2 is SQIVND (reference sequence). The V and J ends lost 6 bases and 10 bases respectively, with 12 bases between them. The CDR3 DNA reads as TGTGCCAGTAGCCCCGGGGGATTCTACACCTTC. Translated: CASSPGGFYTF.

This sequence joins TRBV2 and TRBJ1-2; possible D gene TRBD1, 6 bases. V shed 6 bases and J shed 4 bases, with 15 bases lying between them. This CDR3 is built from 14 residues. Germline V gene sequence: CDR1 SNHLY, CDR2 FYNNEI. CDR3: CASRPRTDSYGYTF. The CDR3 nucleotides read TGTGCCAGCAGGCCTAGGACGGACAGCTATGGCTACACCTTC.

In this sample, this clonotype turned up a few times. This chain uses TRBV27 with TRBJ1-2, with TRBD1 as a possible D gene (5 bases). Looked up from germline, CDR1 is MNHEY and CDR2 is SMNVEV (reference sequence). The CDR3 has 15 residues. V gave up 4 bases and J gave up 4 bases, with 16 bases separating them. CDR3 region: CASSSNGRGLYGYTF. CDR3 in DNA: TGTGCCAGCAGTTCAAACGGAAGGGGTCTCTATGGCTACACCTTC.